This T cell receptor beta chain was sequenced in a study of blood T cell repertoires in COVID-19. In the study overall: The study drew acute and convalescent COVID-19 samples from the United States, Italy and Spain. From T cells, B-cell-depleted T cells, or PBMCs came the material, which was cDNA or gDNA.

All enrollees were roughly 18 to 95 years old and from approximately 25 US areas. Participants' own reports of clinical history determined their cohort assignment. Trimming left V 1 base short and J 7 bases short, with 10 bases between. CDR1 and CDR2 from the germline V gene are SQVTM and ANQGSEA. The CDR3 sequence is 12 residues long. TCRdb's copy holds only in-frame clones and misses some; the assay was immunoSEQ multiplex PCR. The sample includes around 300,000 clones, about 90% of them seen just once. The genes are TRBV29-1 and TRBJ1-2, with D possibly TRBD1 on 5 matching bases. The receptor comes from a woman aged 25 to 39 who had recovered from COVID-19. The sample consisted of PBMCs or T cells enriched from blood (not recorded which). CDR3 coding DNA: TGCAGCGTTGAAGGCAGGGAAAGTGGCTACACCTTC. The encoded protein is CSVEGRESGYTF.